The 8 T cell receptor beta chains listed next were all sequenced from one sample in a study of T cells expressing NK-cell markers. Each CDR3 protein gets one entry in TCRdb, which reprocessed the 5' RACE reads and gives no DNA. The sample's table shows approximately 440,000 distinct CDR3 sequences. Sequenced input: blood T cells: a sorted CD56 or NKG2C T cell subset, CD4+ or CD8+ T cells, or bulk PBMC T cells (not recorded which). Receptor source: a woman aged 45-65 years in good health.

V and J are TRBV6-1 and TRBJ1-1. There are 12 residues in the CDR3. Per germline, CDR1 MNHNS and CDR2 SASEGT. The CDR3 region is CASSRQSTEAFF.

The chain uses TRBV10-3 and TRBJ2-5; TCRdb's D gene call, TRBD1, goes unchecked for lack of DNA. Germline V gene sequence: CDR1 ENHRY, CDR2 SYGVKD. This CDR3 has 14 amino acids. This CDR3 reads CAISGDRGRETQYF.

The chain's CDR3 is CASSLGSGKETQYF. The V and J genes are TRBV11-1 and TRBJ2-5; TCRdb lists TRBD1, though no DNA is available to test this call. The CDR3 has 14 residues. Germline V lookup: CDR1 SGHAT, CDR2 FQDESV (reference sequence).

The genes are TRBV20-1 and TRBJ2-3; there is no DNA to check the TCRdb D call of TRBD1. Germline assignment: CDR1 DFQATT and CDR2 SNEGSKA (reference sequence). The CDR3 has 15 amino acids. This CDR3 is CSAGKTGVFTDTQYF.

The J gene is TRBJ1-6, the V gene TRBV20-1; TCRdb gives TRBD1 as the D gene, but with no DNA this cannot be confirmed. Germline V gene lookup returns CDR1 DFQATT and CDR2 SNEGSKA (reference sequence). There are 17 residues in the CDR3. CDR3 in amino acids: CSAREPLRGGRNSPLHF.

V and J are TRBV12-3 or TRBV12-4 and TRBJ1-2. This CDR3 has 16 amino acids. The CDR3 here is CASSLMAPLGDSGYTF.

The chain joins TRBV20-1 to TRBJ2-7; lacking DNA, the TRBD1 call made by TCRdb goes unchecked. The CDR3 consists of 12 residues. From germline, CDR1 is DFQATT and CDR2 SNEGSKA (reference sequence). CDR3 protein: CSAETATYEQYF.

The V and J genes are TRBV5-1 and TRBJ2-7; with no DNA, the TCRdb D assignment of TRBD1 cannot be verified. Germline CDR1 and CDR2: SGHRS and YFSETQ. The CDR3 has 15 residues. This chain's CDR3 is CASSLKSQGAREQYF.